These 16 T cell receptor beta chains were all obtained from the same sample, sequenced in a study of Ad26.COV2.S vaccination and SARS-CoV-2 variants. Generated by immunoSEQ multiplex PCR, the TCRdb table keeps only in-frame clones and is missing some. The data hold around 250,000 clones, with about 90% observed a single time. Indicated treatment: 15 to 20 received Ad26.COV2.S at low or high dose, single or two shots; roughly 5 received placebo; per-sample allocation not given. The samples were gathered on day 63 after the first injection of vaccine or placebo. The sample in question was peripheral blood, obtained in a trial of Ad26.COV2.S vaccine versus placebo. Receptors were obtained from a person aged 18-65 years who received the Ad26.COV2.S COVID-19 vaccine or a placebo.

The chain employs TRBV7-3 and TRBJ2-7; 10 positions match TRBD1. V lost 4 bases, J lost 2 bases, and 2 bases stayed unmatched. The germline V gene has CDR1 SGHTA and CDR2 FQGTGA. The CDR3 is 14 residues long. For the CDR3, the DNA is TGTGCCAGCAGCTCCGGGACAGGGGCCTACGAGCAGTACTTC. As protein: CASSSGTGAYEQYF.

V usage is TRBV4-1 and J usage is TRBJ2-3, with a tentative D call TRBD1 (5 bases). The ends were cut back, 0 bases at V and 0 bases at J, with 10 bases in the middle. Germline V gene lookup returns CDR1 MGHRA and CDR2 YSYEKL. The CDR3 contains 16 residues. The chain's CDR3 is CASSQDSGHSTDTQYF. For the CDR3, the DNA is TGCGCCAGCAGCCAAGATTCAGGGCATAGCACAGATACGCAGTATTTT.

This rearrangement joins TRBV7-6 to TRBJ2-2, with 8 bases lining up with TRBD2. Trimming at V came to 7 bases and at J to 6 bases, leaving 7 bases not matched to a gene. The CDR3 length is 14 residues. From germline, CDR1 is SGHVS and CDR2 FNYEAQ. The CDR3 DNA is TGTGCCAGCACTCCCGGGGGGGAGGCCGGGGAGCTGTTTTTT. Protein: CASTPGGEAGELFF.

The gene calls are TRBV5-1 and TRBJ1-4; D is undetermined. CDR3 length: 14 residues. Germline V lookup: CDR1 SGHRS, CDR2 YFSETQ. Trimming took off 0 bases at V and 4 bases at J, with 7 bases between the two ends. CDR3 region: CASSLGPINEKLFF. The CDR3 nucleotides are TGCGCCAGCAGCTTGGGACCGATTAATGAAAAACTGTTTTTT.

The rearrangement links TRBV19 to TRBJ2-5, with no clear D. Germline assignment: CDR1 LNHDA and CDR2 SQIVND (reference sequence). The CDR3 loop spans 13 amino acids. Trimming removed 6 bases at V and 4 bases at J, with 12 bases between. This CDR3 reads CASRSQGRETQYF. The CDR3 DNA reads TGTGCCAGTAGATCTCAAGGGCGAGAGACCCAGTACTTC. Complete variable domain (other parts from reference TRBV19 and TRBJ2-5): DGGITQSPKYLFRKEGQNVTLSCEQNLNHDAMYWYRQDPGQGLRLIYYSQIVNDFQKGDIAEGYSVSREKKESFPLTVTSAQKNPTAFYLCASRSQGRETQYFGPGTRLLVL.

On this clone itself: This sample also contains other DNA sequences that code for the same CDR3. The CDR3 protein is CASSPPGYNEQFF. For the CDR3, the DNA is TGTGCCAGCTCACCACCTGGATACAATGAGCAGTTCTTC. J is TRBJ2-1 and V is TRBV18, with D hard to call. With 0 bases removed from V and 4 bases from J, the gap between germline ends came to 4 bases. Germline V gives CDR1 KGHSH, CDR2 LQKENI. This CDR3 comprises 13 residues.

The chain links TRBV6-1 to TRBJ1-3, with no clear D. Germline V gene data show CDR1 as MNHNS and CDR2 as SASEGT. The CDR3 has 15 amino acids. Trimming took 2 bases from V and 4 from J, leaving 12 bases between them. The CDR3 region is CASSERELGGNTIYF. The CDR3 DNA reads TGTGCCAGCAGTGAAAGAGAGCTGGGCGGAAACACCATATATTTT.

V is TRBV30 and J is TRBJ1-1, with 9 bases lining up with TRBD1. CDR1 and CDR2 from the germline V gene are GTSNPN and SVGIG (reference sequence). This CDR3 comprises 14 residues. With V trimmed by 5 bases and J by 5 bases, 9 bases remained unmatched. The CDR3 region is CAWAPGTGKTEAFF. DNA for the CDR3: TGTGCCTGGGCCCCAGGGACAGGGAAAACTGAAGCTTTCTTT.

This chain joins TRBV12-5 and TRBJ1-6; 11 nucleotides align to TRBD1. CDR3 length: 15 amino acids. The ends lost 5 bases at V and 8 bases at J; junction bases unmatched: 5. The germline gives CDR1 LGHNT, CDR2 FRNRAP. CDR3: CASGTGQGVDSPLHF. Here the CDR3 DNA reads TGTGCTAGTGGTACGGGACAGGGGGTCGATTCACCCCTCCACTTT.

This chain joins TRBV9 and TRBJ2-1; 12 bases are shared with TRBD1. CDR1 is SGDLS and CDR2 is YYNGEE in the germline V gene. The CDR3 is 17 amino acids. The ends lost 5 bases at V and 6 bases at J; junction bases unmatched: 12. CDR3 region: CASSAGTGGVGSNEQFF. The DNA of the CDR3 is TGTGCCAGCAGTGCCGGGACAGGGGGCGTAGGATCCAATGAGCAGTTCTTC.

In this sample, this clone turned up a few times. The chain joins TRBV30 to TRBJ1-6, with 7 bases matching TRBD1. Trimming took 4 bases from V and 10 from J; bases not matched to a gene: 7. CDR1 is GTSNPN, CDR2 SVGIG, per germline (reference sequence). The CDR3 length is 13 residues. This CDR3 reads CAWTTGSGSPLHF. CDR3 nucleotide sequence: TGTGCCTGGACGACAGGGAGTGGGTCACCCCTCCACTTT.

This clone was seen once. The V gene is TRBV19, the J gene TRBJ1-5, with 7 bases that match TRBD1. Germline CDR1 LNHDA, CDR2 SQIVND (reference sequence). CDR3 length: 15 amino acids. With V trimmed by 5 bases and J by 5 bases, 9 bases remained unmatched. The CDR3 DNA follows: TGTGCCAGTAGTCCTCAGGGGGTGAGGGATCAGCCCCAGCATTTT. Translating it yields CASSPQGVRDQPQHF.

The chain uses TRBV2 and TRBJ2-7; TRBD1 or TRBD2 may be the D gene (5 bases each). The CDR3 covers 12 residues. Trimming shortened V by 7 bases and J by 6 bases, and 13 bases separated the two germline ends. Germline V gene sequence: CDR1 SNHLY, CDR2 FYNNEI. In DNA, the CDR3 is TGTGCCAGCACCGGGACCTACAGCGAGCAGTACTTC. This gives the protein CASTGTYSEQYF.

The CDR3 nucleotides read TGTGCCAGCAGTTCCATACAGGGATTCTATGGCTACACCTTC. The encoded protein is CASSSIQGFYGYTF. V is TRBV6-2 or TRBV6-3 and J is TRBJ1-2; D is possibly TRBD1 (6 bases). Germline values: CDR1 MNHEY, CDR2 SVGEGT. V was trimmed by 4 bases and J by 4 bases, leaving 13 bases between them. The CDR3 is 14 amino acids.

The genes are TRBV7-9 and TRBJ1-2, with TRBD1 matching 7 bases. Germline CDR1 reads SEHNR; CDR2 reads FQNEAQ (reference sequence). CDR3 length: 16 amino acids. The V segment lost 5 bases and the J segment 1 base; nucleotides outside the gene matches: 10. CDR3 sequence reads: CASSARTGEGNYGYTF. The CDR3 bases are TGTGCCAGCAGCGCCCGAACAGGGGAAGGTAACTATGGCTACACCTTC. The full variable domain, completed using reference TRBV7-9 and TRBJ1-2, is DTGVSQNPRHKITKRGQNVTFRCDPISEHNRLYWYRQTLGQGPEFLTYFQNEAQLEKSRLLSDRFSAERPKGSFSTLEIQRTEQGDSAMYLCASSARTGEGNYGYTFGSGTRLTVV.

The rearrangement uses TRBV27 and TRBJ1-4; TRBD1 aligns across 9 bases. Germline V lookup: CDR1 MNHEY, CDR2 SMNVEV (reference sequence). The CDR3 runs 14 residues. After removal of 6 bases from V and 4 bases from J, the junction contained 3 bases not matched to a gene. Written as DNA, the CDR3 is TGTGCCAGCAGCCGGGACAGGGTTAATGAAAAACTGTTTTTT. Translation: CASSRDRVNEKLFF.